The clone carrying this T cell receptor (beta chain) has a single count. What it binds is unknown. This specimen comes from a study of cytomegalovirus exposure and HLA in healthy donors. Overall study: Early released data had about 85 million unique TCRs, all coming from HLA-typed donors. Of all 400 or so donors who were genotyped, roughly 81% belonged to the Caucasian-associated ancestry cluster. General study points: Later on, a genetic analysis was performed. It linked a missense variant in DCLRE1C with V- and J-gene trimming of TCR beta. There were some public TCRs occurring in many donors, but most TCR sequences were rare.

The PCR employed 60 Vbeta primers together with 13 Jbeta primers. Sequenced by immunoSEQ multiplex PCR; TCRdb stores in-frame clones only, minus some. The table has about 180,000 clones, roughly 84% seen once. V lost 0 bases, J lost 3 bases, and 12 bases lay in between. This CDR3 spans 15 amino acids. Germline V CDR1 and CDR2: MNHEY, SVGAGI. This chain connects TRBV6-5 to TRBJ2-7, with D possibly TRBD2 on 5 matching bases. The clonotype originates from a girl under 10 years old in good health and CMV-seropositive. Sequenced input: PBMCs. In nucleotides, the CDR3 is TGTGCCAGCAGTTACTCGAGGGCATCCGTCTACGAGCAGTACTTC. The encoded protein is CASSYSRASVYEQYF.